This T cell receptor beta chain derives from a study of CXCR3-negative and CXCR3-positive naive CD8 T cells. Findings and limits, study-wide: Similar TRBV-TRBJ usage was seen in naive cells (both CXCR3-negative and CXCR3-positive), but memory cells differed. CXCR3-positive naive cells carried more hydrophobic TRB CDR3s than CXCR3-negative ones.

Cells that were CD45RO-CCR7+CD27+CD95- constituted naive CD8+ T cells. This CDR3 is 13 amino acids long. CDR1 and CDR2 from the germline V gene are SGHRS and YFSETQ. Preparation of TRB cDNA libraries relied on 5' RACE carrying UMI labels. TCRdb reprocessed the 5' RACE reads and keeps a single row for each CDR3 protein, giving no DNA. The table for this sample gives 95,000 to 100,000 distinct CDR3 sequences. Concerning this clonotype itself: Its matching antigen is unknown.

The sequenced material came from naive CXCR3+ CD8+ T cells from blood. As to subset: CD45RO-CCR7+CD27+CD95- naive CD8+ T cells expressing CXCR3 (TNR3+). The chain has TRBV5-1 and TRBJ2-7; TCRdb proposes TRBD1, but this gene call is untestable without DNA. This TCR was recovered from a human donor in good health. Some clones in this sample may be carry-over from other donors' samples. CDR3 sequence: CASSFRTDYEQYF.